This T cell receptor beta chain was recovered during a study of neurological immune-mediated disorders. A single record per CDR3 protein comes from TCRdb applying MiXCR to the 5' RACE reads. The profile shows tens of thousands of distinct CDR3 sequences, about a tenth of them singletons. Time point specified: longitudinal time-point 1 (baseline). This CDR3 spans 12 amino acids. V lost 5 bases and J lost 9, with 8 bases in between. Germline V gene sequence: CDR1 SGHAT, CDR2 FQNNGV. This clonotype was detected only a few times. The sequence derives from a man in his thirties or forties in good health. V is TRBV11-2 and J is TRBJ1-6; a possible D gene is TRBD1 (5 bases). The specimen was PBMCs. For the CDR3, the DNA is TGTGCCAGCAGCGGGACTGGTTCACCCCTCCACTTT. Translating it yields CASSGTGSPLHF.